These T cell receptor beta chains were read from a single sample in a study of type 1 and type 2 diabetes patients. TCRdb processed the multiplex PCR reads anew with MiXCR; each CDR3 protein has one entry. This sample has more than 250,000 distinct CDR3 sequences, with 45% to 60% found just once. Sequencing was done on a sample of peripheral blood mononuclear cells (PBMCs). Receptors originate from a man younger than 35 with type 2 diabetes. Both conserved end residues are part of each CDR3. A D gene is named only where the DNA matches it firmly.

V gene,J gene,D gene,CDR3 protein
TRBV30,TRBJ1-1,-,CAYAEGYTEAFF
TRBV12-3/TRBV12-4,TRBJ1-4,-,CASSLWTNEKLFF
TRBV5-1,TRBJ1-6,TRBD1,CASSVDGTGTSPLHF
TRBV2,TRBJ2-3,-,CASRVEGGPSSTDTQYF
TRBV5-1,TRBJ1-4,-,CASHFDQAVGEKLFF
TRBV7-9,TRBJ2-7,-,CASAPWDLHEQYF
TRBV5-4,TRBJ2-6,-,CASSPQDSYSGANVLTF
TRBV30,TRBJ2-7,-,CAWNGDTYEQYF
TRBV7-4,TRBJ2-7,-,CASTPPGVDEQYF
TRBV20-1,TRBJ2-7,-,CSARGDLYYEQYF
TRBV5-1,TRBJ2-2,-,CASSQTVNTGELFF
TRBV19,TRBJ1-1,TRBD1,CASSIEGQWLNTEAFF
TRBV19,TRBJ2-1,-,CASSIAQGSEQFF
TRBV28,TRBJ1-1,TRBD1,CASSFDRVGTEAFF
TRBV2,TRBJ1-1,TRBD1,CASSGRGTEAFF
TRBV20-1,TRBJ2-7,TRBD2,CSADRTSAYEQYF
TRBV19,TRBJ1-4,-,CASSIRDGLNEKLFF
TRBV2,TRBJ1-6,TRBD1,CASRGQSTGSPLHF
TRBV14,TRBJ2-7,TRBD1,CASSQDLQGHSSYEQYF
TRBV12-5,TRBJ2-5,-,CASGLPRQGGRETQYF
TRBV29-1,TRBJ1-1,-,CSVVSSSTEAFF
TRBV10-3,TRBJ2-7,-,CAISHYEDISYEQYF
TRBV6-1,TRBJ1-1,TRBD1,CASSYSPTGLNTEALF
TRBV12-3/TRBV12-4,TRBJ1-2,-,CASSVVRGYTF
TRBV19,TRBJ2-2,-,CASSAGEGANTGELFF
TRBV2,TRBJ1-2,-,CASSDRVNGYTF
TRBV5-1,TRBJ1-6,-,CASSSEDAGASPLHF
TRBV7-8,TRBJ1-2,-,CASSLDERWGGYTF
TRBV6-5,TRBJ2-3,-,CASSVQPNPDTQYF
TRBV7-9,TRBJ2-1,TRBD2,CASSSLAGGLNEQFF
TRBV24-1,TRBJ1-6,-,CATSEGGNSPLHF
TRBV15,TRBJ1-2,-,CATSRVGDGYTF
TRBV11-2,TRBJ2-7,-,CASSPTFSYEQYF
TRBV10-2,TRBJ2-7,-,CASSDRYSYEQYF
TRBV27,TRBJ2-7,TRBD1,CASSSWTGLDEQYF
TRBV4-1,TRBJ2-7,TRBD2,CASSQAPPASGRTDEQYF
TRBV20-1,TRBJ2-3,-,CSARDRKDRWHSDTQYF
TRBV2,TRBJ2-1,TRBD2,CASRELAGAYNEQFF
TRBV7-2,TRBJ2-3,-,CASSALDRQTDTQYF
TRBV4-3,TRBJ1-1,-,CASSQDGGDTEAFF
TRBV7-3,TRBJ2-2,-,CASSEARQGAGELFF
TRBV29-1,TRBJ2-2,-,CSVQPTEGGELFF
TRBV7-2,TRBJ2-3,-,CASSFSGSVRTDTQYF